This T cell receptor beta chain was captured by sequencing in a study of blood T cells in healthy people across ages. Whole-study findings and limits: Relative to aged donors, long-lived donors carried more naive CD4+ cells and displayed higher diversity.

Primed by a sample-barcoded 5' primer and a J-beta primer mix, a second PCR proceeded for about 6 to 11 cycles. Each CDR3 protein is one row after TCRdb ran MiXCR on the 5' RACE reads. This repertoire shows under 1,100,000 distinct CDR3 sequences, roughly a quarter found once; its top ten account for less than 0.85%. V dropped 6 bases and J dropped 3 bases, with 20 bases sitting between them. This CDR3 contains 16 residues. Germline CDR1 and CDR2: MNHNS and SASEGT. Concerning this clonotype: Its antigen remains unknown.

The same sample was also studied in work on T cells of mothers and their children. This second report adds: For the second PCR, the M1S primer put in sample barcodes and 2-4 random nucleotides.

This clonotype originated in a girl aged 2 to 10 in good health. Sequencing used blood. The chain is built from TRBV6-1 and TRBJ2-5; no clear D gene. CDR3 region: CASRVNWFMGEETQYF. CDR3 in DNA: TGTGCCAGCAGAGTTAACTGGTTCATGGGCGAAGAGACCCAGTACTTC.